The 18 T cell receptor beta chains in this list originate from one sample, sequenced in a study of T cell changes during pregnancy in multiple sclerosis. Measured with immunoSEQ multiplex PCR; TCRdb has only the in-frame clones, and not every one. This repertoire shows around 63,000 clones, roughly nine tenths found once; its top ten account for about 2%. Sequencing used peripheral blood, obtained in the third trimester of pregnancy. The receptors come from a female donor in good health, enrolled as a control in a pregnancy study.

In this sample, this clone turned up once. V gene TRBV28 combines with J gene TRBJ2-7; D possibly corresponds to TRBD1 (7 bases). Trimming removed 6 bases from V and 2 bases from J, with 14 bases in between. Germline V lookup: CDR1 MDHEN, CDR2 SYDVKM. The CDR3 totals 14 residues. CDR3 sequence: CASSLRDSTYEQYF. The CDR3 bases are TGTGCCAGCAGCTTGCGGGACAGCACCTACGAGCAGTACTTC.

Here the CDR3 DNA reads TGTGCCAGCAGCTTAGTGGGCGAAAACATTCAGTACTTC. As protein: CASSLVGENIQYF. The chain has TRBV7-2 and TRBJ2-4; D is undetermined. The CDR3 extends over 13 amino acids. Trimming removed 1 base from V and 5 bases from J, with 6 bases in between. Germline V gives CDR1 SGHTA, CDR2 FQGNSA. Looking up the rest from reference TRBV7-2 and TRBJ2-4 gives the full variable domain: GAGVSQSPSNKVTEKGKDVELRCDPISGHTALYWYRQSLGQGLEFLIYFQGNSAPDKSGLPSDRFSAERTGGSVSTLTIQRTQQEDSAVYLCASSLVGENIQYFGAGTRLSVL.

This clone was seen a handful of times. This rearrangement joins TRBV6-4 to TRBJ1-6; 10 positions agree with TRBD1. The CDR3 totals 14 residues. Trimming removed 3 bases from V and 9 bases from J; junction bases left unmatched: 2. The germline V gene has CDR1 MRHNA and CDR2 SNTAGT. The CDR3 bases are TGTGCCAGCAGTGAGGGACAGGGGAGTTCACCCCTCCACTTT. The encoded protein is CASSEGQGSSPLHF.

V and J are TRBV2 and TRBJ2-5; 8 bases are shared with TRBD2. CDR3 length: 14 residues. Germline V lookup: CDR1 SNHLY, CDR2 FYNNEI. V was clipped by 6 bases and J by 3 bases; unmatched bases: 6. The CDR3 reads CASRLGGGKETQYF. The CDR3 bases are TGTGCCAGCAGATTAGGCGGGGGGAAAGAGACCCAGTACTTC.

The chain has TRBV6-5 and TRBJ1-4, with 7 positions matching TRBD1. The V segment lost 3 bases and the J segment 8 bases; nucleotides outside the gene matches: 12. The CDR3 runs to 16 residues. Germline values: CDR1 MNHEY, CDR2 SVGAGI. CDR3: CASSYDRRQGSEKLFF. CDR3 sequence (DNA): TGTGCCAGCAGTTATGACCGACGACAGGGATCCGAAAAACTGTTTTTT.

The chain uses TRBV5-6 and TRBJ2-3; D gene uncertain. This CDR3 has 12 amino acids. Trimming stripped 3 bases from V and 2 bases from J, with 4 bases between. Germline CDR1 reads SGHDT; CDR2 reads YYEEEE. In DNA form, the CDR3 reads TGTGCCAGCAGCTCGTACACAGATACGCAGTATTTT. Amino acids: CASSSYTDTQYF.

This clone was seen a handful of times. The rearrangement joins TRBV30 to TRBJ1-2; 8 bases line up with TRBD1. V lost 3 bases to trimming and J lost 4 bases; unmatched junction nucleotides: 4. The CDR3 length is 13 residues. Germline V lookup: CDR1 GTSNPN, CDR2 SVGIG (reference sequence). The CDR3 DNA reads TGTGCCTGGAGGCGGGACAGGCCCTATGGCTACACCTTC. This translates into CAWRRDRPYGYTF.

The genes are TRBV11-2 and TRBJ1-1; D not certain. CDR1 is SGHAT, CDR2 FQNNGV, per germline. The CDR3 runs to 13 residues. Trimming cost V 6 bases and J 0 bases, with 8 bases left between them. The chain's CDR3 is CASRQTLNTEAFF. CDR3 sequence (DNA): TGTGCCAGCAGACAGACCTTGAACACTGAAGCTTTCTTT.

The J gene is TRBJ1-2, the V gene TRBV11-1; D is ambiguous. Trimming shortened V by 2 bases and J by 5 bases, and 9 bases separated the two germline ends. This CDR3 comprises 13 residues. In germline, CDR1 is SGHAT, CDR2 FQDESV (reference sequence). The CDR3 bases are TGTGCCAGCAGCTTACTAAAAGATTATGGCTACACCTTC. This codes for CASSLLKDYGYTF.

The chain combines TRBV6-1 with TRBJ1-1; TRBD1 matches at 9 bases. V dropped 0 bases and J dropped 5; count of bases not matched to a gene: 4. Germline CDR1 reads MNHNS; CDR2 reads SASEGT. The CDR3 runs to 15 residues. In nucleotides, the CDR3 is TGTGCCAGCAGTGAAGCACCGACAGGGGGTACTGAAGCTTTCTTT. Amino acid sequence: CASSEAPTGGTEAFF.

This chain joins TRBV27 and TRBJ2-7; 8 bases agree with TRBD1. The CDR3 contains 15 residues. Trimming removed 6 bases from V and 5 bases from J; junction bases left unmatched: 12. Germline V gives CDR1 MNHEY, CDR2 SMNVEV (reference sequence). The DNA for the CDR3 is TGTGCCAGCAGGCAATGGACAGGGTCGTCCCACGAGCAGTACTTC. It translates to CASRQWTGSSHEQYF.

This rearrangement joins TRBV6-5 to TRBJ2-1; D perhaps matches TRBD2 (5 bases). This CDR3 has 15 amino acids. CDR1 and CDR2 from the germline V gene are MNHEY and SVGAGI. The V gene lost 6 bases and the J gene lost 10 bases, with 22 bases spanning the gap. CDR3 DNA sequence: TGTGCCAGCAGACAGACTACCGGATCACTTGGGGAGCAGTTCTTC. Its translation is CASRQTTGSLGEQFF.

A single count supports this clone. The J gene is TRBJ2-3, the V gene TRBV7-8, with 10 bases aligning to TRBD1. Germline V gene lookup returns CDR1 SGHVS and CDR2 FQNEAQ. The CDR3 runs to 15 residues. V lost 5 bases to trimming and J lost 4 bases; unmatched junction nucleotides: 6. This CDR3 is CASSTGQGGPDTQYF. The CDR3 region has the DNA TGTGCCAGCAGCACAGGACAGGGGGGCCCAGATACGCAGTATTTT.

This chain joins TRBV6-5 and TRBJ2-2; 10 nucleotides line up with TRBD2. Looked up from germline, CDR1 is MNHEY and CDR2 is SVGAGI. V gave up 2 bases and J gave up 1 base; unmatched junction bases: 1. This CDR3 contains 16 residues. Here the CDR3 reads CASSYRTSGNTGELFF. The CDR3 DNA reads TGTGCCAGCAGTTACAGGACTAGCGGGAACACCGGGGAGCTGTTTTTT.

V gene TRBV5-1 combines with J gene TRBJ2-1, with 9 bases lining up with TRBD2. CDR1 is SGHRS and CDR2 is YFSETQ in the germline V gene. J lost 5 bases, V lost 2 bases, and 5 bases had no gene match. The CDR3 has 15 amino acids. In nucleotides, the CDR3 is TGCGCCAGCAGCTTTGGGACTAGCCCCCACAATGAGCAGTTCTTC. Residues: CASSFGTSPHNEQFF.

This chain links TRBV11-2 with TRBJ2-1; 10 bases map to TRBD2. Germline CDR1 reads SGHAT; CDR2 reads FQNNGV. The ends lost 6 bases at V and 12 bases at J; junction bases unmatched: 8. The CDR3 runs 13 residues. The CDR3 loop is CASRGLAAEGQFF. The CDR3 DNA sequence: TGTGCCAGCAGAGGACTAGCGGCGGAGGGGCAGTTCTTC.

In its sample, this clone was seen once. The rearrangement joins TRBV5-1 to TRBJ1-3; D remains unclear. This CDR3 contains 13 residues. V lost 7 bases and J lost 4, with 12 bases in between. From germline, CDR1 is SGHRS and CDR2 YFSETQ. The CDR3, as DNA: TGCGCCAGCCAACGGGGAGCGGGAAACACCATATATTTT. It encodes CASQRGAGNTIYF.

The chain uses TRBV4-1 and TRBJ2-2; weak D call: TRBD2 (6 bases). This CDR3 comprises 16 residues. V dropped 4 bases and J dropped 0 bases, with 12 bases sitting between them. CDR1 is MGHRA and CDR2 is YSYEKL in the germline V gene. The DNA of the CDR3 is TGCGCCAGCAGCCGGACCGGGACTTCGAACACCGGGGAGCTGTTTTTT. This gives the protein CASSRTGTSNTGELFF.